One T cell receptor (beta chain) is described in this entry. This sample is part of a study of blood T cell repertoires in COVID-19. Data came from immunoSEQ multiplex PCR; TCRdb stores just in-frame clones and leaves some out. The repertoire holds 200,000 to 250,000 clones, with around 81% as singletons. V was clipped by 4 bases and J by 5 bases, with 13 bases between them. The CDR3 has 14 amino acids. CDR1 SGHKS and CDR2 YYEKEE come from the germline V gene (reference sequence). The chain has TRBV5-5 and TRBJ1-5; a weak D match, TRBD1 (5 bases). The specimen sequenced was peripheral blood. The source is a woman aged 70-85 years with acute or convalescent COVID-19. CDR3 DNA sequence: TGTGCCAGCAGCCAGGGACGGGGGGATCAGCCCCAGCATTTT. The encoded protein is CASSQGRGDQPQHF.